These 17 T cell receptor beta chains were all obtained from the same sample, sequenced in a study of radiotherapy plus CTLA-4 blockade in lung cancer. Method: immunoSEQ multiplex PCR; TCRdb's copy keeps in-frame clones and lacks some. Of approximately 70,000 clones in the sample, around 69% were seen once. The sample in question was peripheral blood, obtained from a patient treated with radiotherapy plus ipilimumab. Every receptor here comes from a human donor with non-small cell lung cancer whose response to radiotherapy plus ipilimumab could not be evaluated. Some clones in this sample may be carry-over from other donors' samples.

Note on this clone: An end of the junction does not agree with germline; a read error may underlie this. Other DNA sequences of this sample code for an identical CDR3. The chain combines TRBV7-9 with TRBJ2-7; 7 nucleotides match TRBD1. Germline-derived CDR1 and CDR2 are SEHNR and FQNEAQ (reference sequence). The CDR3 totals 14 residues. The CDR3 reads CASSFDGTAYEQYF. In nucleotides, the CDR3 is TGCGCCAGCAGCTTCGATGGGACAGCCTACGAGCAGTACTTC.

This rearrangement joins TRBV27 to TRBJ1-4, with TRBD1 matching 10 bases. CDR1 and CDR2 from the germline V gene are MNHEY and SMNVEV (reference sequence). V shed 5 bases, J shed 2 bases, and the junction held 5 bases outside the gene matches. The CDR3 runs to 16 residues. CDR3 loop: CASSPGQGVTNEKLFF. The CDR3 nucleotides are TGTGCCAGCAGTCCCGGACAGGGGGTTACTAATGAAAAACTGTTTTTT.

The chain has TRBV4-2 and TRBJ2-5; the D is unclear. This CDR3 contains 15 residues. Germline assignment: CDR1 LGHNA and CDR2 YNFKEQ. V was cut by 0 bases and J by 1 base, with 9 bases left in between. DNA of the CDR3: TGTGCCAGCAGCCAAGAGATGGCGGTCCAAGAGACCCAGTACTTC. This encodes CASSQEMAVQETQYF.

This clone was seen just once. The chain has TRBV10-3 and TRBJ2-7; 8 bases are shared with TRBD1. The CDR3 consists of 17 residues. The ends lost 0 bases at V and 3 bases at J; junction bases unmatched: 10. Germline CDR1 ENHRY, CDR2 SYGVKD. The CDR3 nucleotides read TGTGCCATCAGTGAGTCCATTGCTGGACAGGGTAGCTACGAGCAGTACTTC. Its protein product is CAISESIAGQGSYEQYF.

The V gene is TRBV29-1, the J gene TRBJ2-1; D remains unclear. Germline CDR1 SQVTM, CDR2 ANQGSEA. Trimming stripped 3 bases from V and 0 bases from J, with 3 bases between. CDR3 length: 12 residues. The CDR3 loop is CSVESSYNEQFF. CDR3 bases: TGCAGCGTTGAGAGCTCCTACAATGAGCAGTTCTTC.

The chain is built from TRBV27 and TRBJ1-1, with D unresolved. The CDR3 consists of 11 residues. Trimming took 8 bases from V and 11 from J, leaving 15 bases between them. From germline, CDR1 is MNHEY and CDR2 SMNVEV (reference sequence). The chain's CDR3 is CASGLQAGAFF. CDR3 nucleotides: TGTGCCAGCGGCCTTCAGGCTGGGGCTTTCTTT.

The chain couples TRBV6-5 to TRBJ1-2; TRBD1 might be the D (6 bases). V dropped 2 bases and J dropped 6 bases, with 13 bases sitting between them. Looked up from germline, CDR1 is MNHEY and CDR2 is SVGAGI. The CDR3 covers 14 residues. CDR3: CASSYGQLRNGYTF. Written as DNA, the CDR3 is TGTGCCAGCAGTTACGGACAGCTTAGGAATGGCTACACCTTC.

The chain employs TRBV29-1 and TRBJ1-1; D not resolved. The CDR3 is 13 amino acids. V shed 3 bases and J shed 4 bases, with 12 bases lying between them. Germline CDR1 and CDR2: SQVTM and ANQGSEA. CDR3 sequence reads: CSVDRTSSTEAFF. Here the CDR3 DNA reads TGCAGCGTTGACAGGACTTCCAGCACTGAAGCTTTCTTT.

This rearrangement joins TRBV5-1 to TRBJ2-3; 12 positions match TRBD2. J gave up 5 bases and V 5 bases, and 6 bases lay outside the gene matches. Germline V lookup: CDR1 SGHRS, CDR2 YFSETQ. There are 15 residues in the CDR3. The CDR3 loop reads CASSYTSGGLDTQYF. For the CDR3, the DNA is TGCGCCAGCAGTTATACTAGCGGGGGGTTAGATACGCAGTATTTT.

V is TRBV6-5 and J is TRBJ2-1; possible D gene TRBD2, 7 bases. Germline V gene lookup returns CDR1 MNHEY and CDR2 SVGAGI. Trimming took 2 bases from V and 8 from J, leaving 10 bases between them. CDR3 length: 13 amino acids. CDR3 region: CASSYGGAYEQFF. CDR3 nucleotide sequence: TGTGCCAGCAGTTACGGGGGGGCCTATGAGCAGTTCTTC.

This rearrangement joins TRBV7-9 to TRBJ2-7, with D possibly TRBD1 on 5 matching bases. The CDR3 is 16 residues long. Germline V gene data show CDR1 as SEHNR and CDR2 as FQNEAQ (reference sequence). Trimming removed 1 base at V and 2 bases at J, with 15 bases between. The chain's CDR3 is CASSLVRAVSPYEQYF. CDR3 bases: TGTGCCAGCAGCTTAGTCAGGGCAGTGTCCCCCTACGAGCAGTACTTC. Full variable domain (missing parts from reference TRBV7-9 and TRBJ2-7): DTGVSQNPRHKITKRGQNVTFRCDPISEHNRLYWYRQTLGQGPEFLTYFQNEAQLEKSRLLSDRFSAERPKGSFSTLEIQRTEQGDSAMYLCASSLVRAVSPYEQYFGPGTRLTVT.

This chain links TRBV28 with TRBJ1-6, with D possibly matching TRBD1 (6 bases). This CDR3 region has 15 residues. The germline V gene has CDR1 MDHEN and CDR2 SYDVKM. Trimming cost V 4 bases and J 6 bases, with 13 bases left between them. CDR3 loop: CASSYRDTINSPLHF. In nucleotides, the CDR3 is TGTGCCAGCAGTTACCGGGACACAATTAATTCACCCCTCCACTTT.

This chain uses TRBV7-9 with TRBJ1-3, with 7 bases aligning to TRBD1. This CDR3 is 15 amino acids long. Unmatched junction bases numbered 6, after V lost 3 bases and J lost 4 bases. Germline CDR1 reads SEHNR; CDR2 reads FQNEAQ (reference sequence). The CDR3 sequence is CASSFDRAWGNTIYF. CDR3 DNA: TGTGCCAGCAGCTTTGACAGGGCGTGGGGAAACACCATATATTTT. The full variable domain, with the rest looked up from reference TRBV7-9 and TRBJ1-3, is DTGVSQNPRHKITKRGQNVTFRCDPISEHNRLYWYRQTLGQGPEFLTYFQNEAQLEKSRLLSDRFSAERPKGSFSTLEIQRTEQGDSAMYLCASSFDRAWGNTIYFGEGSWLTVV.

The J gene is TRBJ2-7, the V gene TRBV27; TRBD1 matches 11 bases. The germline V gene encodes CDR1 MNHEY and CDR2 SMNVEV (reference sequence). The length of the CDR3 is 17 residues. J gave up 0 bases and V 2 bases, and 6 bases lay outside the gene matches. The CDR3 reads CASSLTPGTGGSYEQYF. For the CDR3, the DNA is TGTGCCAGCAGTTTAACCCCCGGGACAGGGGGCTCCTACGAGCAGTACTTC.

The chain joins TRBV9 to TRBJ2-7; TRBD2 agrees at 10 bases. Trimming took 3 bases from V and 3 from J; bases not matched to a gene: 3. The CDR3 runs to 14 residues. Germline V gene lookup returns CDR1 SGDLS and CDR2 YYNGEE. The CDR3 DNA reads as TGTGCCAGCAGCGAGGGGACTAGCGTCTACGAGCAGTACTTC. Its protein product is CASSEGTSVYEQYF.

The chain has TRBV5-8 and TRBJ1-5, with TRBD1 as a possible D gene (6 bases). Trimming left V 1 base short and J 14 bases short, with 16 bases between. CDR1 is SGHTS, CDR2 YDEGEE, per germline. CDR3 length equals 13 residues. In DNA, the CDR3 is TGTGCCAGCAGCTTGAAAGACGGACAGTCCAAGCATTTT. Translation gives CASSLKDGQSKHF.

In its sample, this clone was seen a few times. The V gene is TRBV7-9, the J gene TRBJ1-3; possibly TRBD1 for D (6 bases). CDR3 length: 12 residues. Trimming removed 1 base from V and 14 bases from J, with 12 bases in between. In germline, CDR1 is SEHNR, CDR2 FQNEAQ (reference sequence). This CDR3 reads CASSLEDSTVYF. For the CDR3, the DNA is TGTGCCAGCAGCTTAGAGGACAGTACGGTATATTTT.